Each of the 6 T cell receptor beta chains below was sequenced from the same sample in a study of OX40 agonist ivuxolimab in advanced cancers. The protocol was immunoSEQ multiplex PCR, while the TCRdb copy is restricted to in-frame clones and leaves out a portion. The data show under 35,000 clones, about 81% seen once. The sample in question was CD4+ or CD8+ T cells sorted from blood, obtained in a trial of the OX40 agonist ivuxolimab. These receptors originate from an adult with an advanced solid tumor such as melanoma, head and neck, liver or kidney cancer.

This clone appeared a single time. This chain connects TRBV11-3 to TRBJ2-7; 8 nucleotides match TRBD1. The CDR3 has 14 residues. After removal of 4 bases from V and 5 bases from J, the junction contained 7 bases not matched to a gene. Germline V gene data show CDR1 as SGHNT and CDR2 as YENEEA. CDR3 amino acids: CASSSSTGVHEQYF. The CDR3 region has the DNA TGTGCCAGCAGCTCCTCGACAGGGGTCCACGAGCAGTACTTC. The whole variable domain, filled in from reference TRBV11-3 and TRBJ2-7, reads EAGVVQSPRYKIIEKKQPVAFWCNPISGHNTLYWYLQNLGQGPELLIRYENEEAVDDSQLPKDRFSAERLKGVDSTLKIQPAELGDSAVYLCASSSSTGVHEQYFGPGTRLTVT.

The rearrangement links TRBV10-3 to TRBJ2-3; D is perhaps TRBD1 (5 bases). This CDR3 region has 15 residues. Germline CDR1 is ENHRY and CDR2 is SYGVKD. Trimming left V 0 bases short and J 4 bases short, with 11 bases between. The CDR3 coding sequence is TGTGCCATCAGTGAGTCGGCAGGGTTCCCAGATACGCAGTATTTT. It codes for CAISESAGFPDTQYF.

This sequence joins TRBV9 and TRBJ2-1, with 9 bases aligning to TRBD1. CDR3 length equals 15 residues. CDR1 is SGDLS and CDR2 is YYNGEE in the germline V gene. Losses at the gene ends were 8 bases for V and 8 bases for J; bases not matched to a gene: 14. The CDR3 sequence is CASGPGQGTVDEQFF. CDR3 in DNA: TGTGCCAGTGGCCCGGGACAGGGTACCGTGGATGAGCAGTTCTTC.

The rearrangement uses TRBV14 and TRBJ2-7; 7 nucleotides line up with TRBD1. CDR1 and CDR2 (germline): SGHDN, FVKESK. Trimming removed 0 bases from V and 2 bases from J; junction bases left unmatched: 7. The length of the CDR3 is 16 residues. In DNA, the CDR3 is TGTGCCAGCAGCCAAGATTCGGACAGGACCGCCTACGAGCAGTACTTC. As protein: CASSQDSDRTAYEQYF.

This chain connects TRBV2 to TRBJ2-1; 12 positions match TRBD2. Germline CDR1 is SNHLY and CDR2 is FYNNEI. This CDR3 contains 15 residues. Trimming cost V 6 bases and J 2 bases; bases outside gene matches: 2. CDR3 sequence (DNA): TGTGCCAGCAGACTAGCGGGGGGTACCTACAATGAGCAGTTCTTC. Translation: CASRLAGGTYNEQFF.

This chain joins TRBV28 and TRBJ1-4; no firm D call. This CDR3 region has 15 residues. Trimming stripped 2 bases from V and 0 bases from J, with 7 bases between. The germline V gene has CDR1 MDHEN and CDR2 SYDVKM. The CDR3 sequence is CASSLGGATNEKLFF. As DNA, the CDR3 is TGTGCCAGCAGTTTAGGTGGGGCAACTAATGAAAAACTGTTTTTT.